The entry below gives a single T cell receptor beta chain sequence along with its context. This clonotype was detected ten times or more. Its antigen is unknown. Nothing much larger sits one base from this clone, and base qualities are not available. The entry originates in a study of patients with pleural tuberculosis (TCRdb year 2014). CDR1 SNHLY and CDR2 FYNNEI are derived from the germline V gene. Its CDR3 holds 15 amino acids, cysteine through phenylalanine. The sequence is cut down to CDR3 DNA, 45 bases in frame from base 1. V is pared back by 3 bases and J by 2 bases, with 13 bases lying between the germline termini. The run used an Illumina Genome Analyzer IIx. Using fastp trimming at Q25 and MiXCR clonotype assembly, TCRdb reanalyzed the public sequencing data and kept in-frame beta chains. Under each unique CDR3 protein, matching rows form one entry showing the most common genes and DNA. In all, the sample holds under 55,000 distinct CDR3 sequences, and about 7.3% of those were seen once. 15% to 20% of the sample rests with the top ten.

The rearranged segments are TRBV2 and TRBJ2-5, and possibly TRBD1, on 6 matching bases. This sequence originates from a human donor with pleural tuberculosis. The CDR3 protein sequence reads: CASSDQGTPQETQYF. Here is the DNA: TGTGCCAGCAGTGACCAGGGGACGCCACAAGAGACCCAGTACTTC.